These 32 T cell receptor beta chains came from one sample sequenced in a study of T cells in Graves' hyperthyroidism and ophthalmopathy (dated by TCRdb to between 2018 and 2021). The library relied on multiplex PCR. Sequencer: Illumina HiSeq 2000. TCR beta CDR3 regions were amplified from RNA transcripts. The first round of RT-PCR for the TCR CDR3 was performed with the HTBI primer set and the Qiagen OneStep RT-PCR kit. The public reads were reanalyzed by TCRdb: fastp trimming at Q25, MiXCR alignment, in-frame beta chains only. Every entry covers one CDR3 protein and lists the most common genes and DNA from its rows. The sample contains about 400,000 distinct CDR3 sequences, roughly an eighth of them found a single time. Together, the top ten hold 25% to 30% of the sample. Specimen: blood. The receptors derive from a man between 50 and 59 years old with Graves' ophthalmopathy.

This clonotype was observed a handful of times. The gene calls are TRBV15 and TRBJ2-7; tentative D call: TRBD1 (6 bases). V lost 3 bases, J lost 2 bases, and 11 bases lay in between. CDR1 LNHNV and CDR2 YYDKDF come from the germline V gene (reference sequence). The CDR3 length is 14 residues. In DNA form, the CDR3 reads TGTGCCACCAGCAGGAACAGGGACGCCTACGAGCAGTACTTC. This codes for CATSRNRDAYEQYF.

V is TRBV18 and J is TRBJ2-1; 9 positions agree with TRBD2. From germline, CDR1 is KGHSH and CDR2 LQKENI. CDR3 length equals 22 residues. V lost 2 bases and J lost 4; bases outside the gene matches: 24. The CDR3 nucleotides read TGTGCCAGCTCACCAAGAACCGGGCTAGCGGGAAGATCCCTTATGAAATACAATGAGCAGTTCTTC. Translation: CASSPRTGLAGRSLMKYNEQFF.

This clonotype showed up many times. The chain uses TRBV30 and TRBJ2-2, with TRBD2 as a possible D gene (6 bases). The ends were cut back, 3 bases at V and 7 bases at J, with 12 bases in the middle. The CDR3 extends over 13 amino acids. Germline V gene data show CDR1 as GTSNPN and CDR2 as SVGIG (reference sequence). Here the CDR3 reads CAWRAGSVGELFF. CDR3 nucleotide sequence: TGTGCCTGGAGGGCGGGGTCCGTCGGGGAGCTGTTTTTT.

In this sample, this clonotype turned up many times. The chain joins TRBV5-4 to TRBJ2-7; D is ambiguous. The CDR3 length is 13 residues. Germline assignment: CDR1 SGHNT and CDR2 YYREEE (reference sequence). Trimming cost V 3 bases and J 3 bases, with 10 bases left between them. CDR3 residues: CASSSQSGYEQYF. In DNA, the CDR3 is TGTGCCAGCAGCTCCCAGTCCGGCTACGAGCAGTACTTC.

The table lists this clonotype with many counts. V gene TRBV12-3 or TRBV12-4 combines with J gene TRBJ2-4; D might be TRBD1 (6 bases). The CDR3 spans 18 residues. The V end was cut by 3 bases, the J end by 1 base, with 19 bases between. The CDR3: CASSFISYRVIAKNIQYF. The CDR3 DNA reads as TGTGCCAGCAGTTTTATTTCATACAGGGTTATTGCCAAAAACATTCAGTACTTC.

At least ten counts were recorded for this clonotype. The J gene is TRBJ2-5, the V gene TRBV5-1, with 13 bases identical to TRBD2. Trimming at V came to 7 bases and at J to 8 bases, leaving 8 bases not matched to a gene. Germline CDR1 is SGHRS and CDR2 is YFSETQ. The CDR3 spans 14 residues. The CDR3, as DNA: TGCGCCAGCTTGGACACTAGCGGGAGGGCCACCCAGTACTTC. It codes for CASLDTSGRATQYF.

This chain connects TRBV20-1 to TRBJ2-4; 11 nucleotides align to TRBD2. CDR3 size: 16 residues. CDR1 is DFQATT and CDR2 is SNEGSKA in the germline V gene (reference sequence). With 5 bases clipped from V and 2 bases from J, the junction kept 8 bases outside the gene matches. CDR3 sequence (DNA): TGCAGTGCTCCCGTTCTAGCGGGAGGTTCCAAAAACATTCAGTACTTC. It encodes CSAPVLAGGSKNIQYF.

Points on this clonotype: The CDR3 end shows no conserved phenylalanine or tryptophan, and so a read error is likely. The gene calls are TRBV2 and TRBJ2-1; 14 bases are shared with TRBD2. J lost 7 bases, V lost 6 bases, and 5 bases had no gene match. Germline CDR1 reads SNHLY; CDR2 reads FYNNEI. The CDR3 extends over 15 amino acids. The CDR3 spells CASRLGTSGSNEQFL. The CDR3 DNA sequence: TGTGCCAGCAGGCTTGGGACTAGCGGGAGTAATGAGCAGTTCTTA.

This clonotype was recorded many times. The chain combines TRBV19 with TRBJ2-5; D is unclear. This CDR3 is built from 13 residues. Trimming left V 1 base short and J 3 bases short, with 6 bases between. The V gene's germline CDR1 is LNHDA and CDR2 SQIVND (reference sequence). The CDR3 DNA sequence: TGTGCCAGTAGTATAGTGGCAGAAGAGACCCAGTACTTC. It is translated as CASSIVAEETQYF.

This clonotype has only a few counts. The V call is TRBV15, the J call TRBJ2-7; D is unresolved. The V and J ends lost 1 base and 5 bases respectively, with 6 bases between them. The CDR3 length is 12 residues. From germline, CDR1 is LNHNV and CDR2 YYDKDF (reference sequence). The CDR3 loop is CATSRVSDEQYF. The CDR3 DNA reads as TGTGCCACCAGCAGAGTTTCGGACGAGCAGTACTTC.

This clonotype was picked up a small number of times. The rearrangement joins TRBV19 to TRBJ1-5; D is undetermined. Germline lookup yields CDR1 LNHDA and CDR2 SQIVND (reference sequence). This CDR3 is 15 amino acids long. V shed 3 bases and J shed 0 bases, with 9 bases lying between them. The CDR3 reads CASSMAVLSNQPQHF. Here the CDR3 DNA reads TGTGCCAGTAGTATGGCGGTTCTTAGCAATCAGCCCCAGCATTTT.

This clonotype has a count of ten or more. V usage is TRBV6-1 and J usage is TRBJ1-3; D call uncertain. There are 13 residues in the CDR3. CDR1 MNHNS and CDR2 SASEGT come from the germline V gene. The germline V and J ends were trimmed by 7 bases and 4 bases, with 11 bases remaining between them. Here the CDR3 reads CASTEVAGNTIYF. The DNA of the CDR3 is TGTGCCAGCACCGAGGTTGCCGGAAACACCATATATTTT.

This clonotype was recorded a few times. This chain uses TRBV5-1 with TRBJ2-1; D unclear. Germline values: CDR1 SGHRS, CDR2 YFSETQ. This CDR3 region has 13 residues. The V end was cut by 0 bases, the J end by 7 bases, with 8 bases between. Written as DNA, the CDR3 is TGCGCCAGCAGCTTGGACAACTCTAATGAGCAGTTCTTC. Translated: CASSLDNSNEQFF.

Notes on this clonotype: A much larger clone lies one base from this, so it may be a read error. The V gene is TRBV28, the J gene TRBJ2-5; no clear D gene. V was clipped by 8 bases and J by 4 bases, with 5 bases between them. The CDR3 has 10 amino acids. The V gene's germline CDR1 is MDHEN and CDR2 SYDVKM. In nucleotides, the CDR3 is TGTGCCAGCGCCCGAGAGACCCAGTACTTC. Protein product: CASARETQYF.

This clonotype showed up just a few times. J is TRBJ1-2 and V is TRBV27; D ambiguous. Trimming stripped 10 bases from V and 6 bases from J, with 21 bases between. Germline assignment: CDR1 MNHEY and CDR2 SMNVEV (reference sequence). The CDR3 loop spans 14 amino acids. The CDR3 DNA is TGTGCCACAGCCGCGGGGAGAGTACTCGATGGCTACACCTTC. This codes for CATAAGRVLDGYTF.

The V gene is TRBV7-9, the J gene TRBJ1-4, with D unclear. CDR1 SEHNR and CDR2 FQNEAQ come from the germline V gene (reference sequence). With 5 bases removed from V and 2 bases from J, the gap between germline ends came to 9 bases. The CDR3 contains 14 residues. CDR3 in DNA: TGTGCCAGCAGCATCAGTGTTACTAATGAAAAACTGTTTTTT. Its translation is CASSISVTNEKLFF.

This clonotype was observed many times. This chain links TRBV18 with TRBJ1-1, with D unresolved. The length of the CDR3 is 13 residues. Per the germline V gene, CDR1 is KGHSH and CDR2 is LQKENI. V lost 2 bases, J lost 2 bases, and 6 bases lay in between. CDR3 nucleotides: TGTGCCAGCTCACCAGGACGAAACACTGAAGCTTTCTTT. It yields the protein CASSPGRNTEAFF.

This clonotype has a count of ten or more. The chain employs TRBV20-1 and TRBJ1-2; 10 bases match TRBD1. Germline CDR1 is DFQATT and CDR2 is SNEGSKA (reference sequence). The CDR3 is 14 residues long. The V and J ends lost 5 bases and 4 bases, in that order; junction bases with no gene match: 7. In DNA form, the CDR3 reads TGCAGTGCTCAGGGGGACAGGGGTAGCTATGGCTACACCTTC. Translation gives CSAQGDRGSYGYTF.

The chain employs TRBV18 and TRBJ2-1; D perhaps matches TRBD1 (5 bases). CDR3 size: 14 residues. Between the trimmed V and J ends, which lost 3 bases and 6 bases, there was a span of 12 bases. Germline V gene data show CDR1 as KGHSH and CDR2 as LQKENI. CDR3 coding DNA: TGTGCCAGCTCACCGAGAGCAGGGTTCAATGAGCAGTTCTTC. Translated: CASSPRAGFNEQFF. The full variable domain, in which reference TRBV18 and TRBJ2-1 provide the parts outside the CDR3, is NAGVMQNPRHLVRRRGQEARLRCSPMKGHSHVYWYRQLPEEGLKFMVYLQKENIIDESGMPKERFSAEFPKEGPSILRIQQVVRGDSAAYFCASSPRAGFNEQFFGPGTRLTVL.

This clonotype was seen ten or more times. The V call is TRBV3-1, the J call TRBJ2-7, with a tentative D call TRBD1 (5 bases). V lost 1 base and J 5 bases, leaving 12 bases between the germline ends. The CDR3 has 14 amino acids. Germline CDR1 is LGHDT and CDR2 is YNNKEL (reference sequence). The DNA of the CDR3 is TGTGCCAGCAGCCAAGTTCAGGGCAGCCACGAGCAGTACTTC. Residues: CASSQVQGSHEQYF.

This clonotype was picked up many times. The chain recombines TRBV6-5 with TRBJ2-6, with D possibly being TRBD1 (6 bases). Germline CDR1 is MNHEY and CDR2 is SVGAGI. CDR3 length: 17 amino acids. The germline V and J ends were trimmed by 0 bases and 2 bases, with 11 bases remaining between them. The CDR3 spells CASSYSGSGAGANVLTF. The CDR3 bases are TGTGCCAGCAGTTACTCGGGGTCAGGGGCTGGGGCCAACGTCCTGACTTTC.

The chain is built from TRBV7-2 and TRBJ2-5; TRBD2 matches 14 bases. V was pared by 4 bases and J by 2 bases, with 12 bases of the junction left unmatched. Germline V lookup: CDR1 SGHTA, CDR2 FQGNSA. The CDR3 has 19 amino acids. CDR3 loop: CASSSEPGLAGVEQETQYF. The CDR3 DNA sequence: TGTGCCAGCAGCTCCGAACCGGGACTAGCGGGAGTAGAACAAGAGACCCAGTACTTC.

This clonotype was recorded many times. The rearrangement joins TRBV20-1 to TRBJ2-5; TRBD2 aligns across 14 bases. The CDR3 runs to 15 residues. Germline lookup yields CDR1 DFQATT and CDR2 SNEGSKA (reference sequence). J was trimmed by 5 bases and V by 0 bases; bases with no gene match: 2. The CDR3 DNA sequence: TGCAGTGCTAGAGATGGGACTAGCGGGAGTGAGACCCAGTACTTC. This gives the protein CSARDGTSGSETQYF.

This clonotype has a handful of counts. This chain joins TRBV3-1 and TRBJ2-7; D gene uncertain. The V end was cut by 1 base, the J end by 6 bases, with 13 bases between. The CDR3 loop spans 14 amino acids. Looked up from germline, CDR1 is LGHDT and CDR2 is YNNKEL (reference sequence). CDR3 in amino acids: CASSQGLGGSEQYF. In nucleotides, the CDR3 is TGTGCCAGCAGCCAAGGGCTAGGCGGCTCCGAGCAGTACTTC.

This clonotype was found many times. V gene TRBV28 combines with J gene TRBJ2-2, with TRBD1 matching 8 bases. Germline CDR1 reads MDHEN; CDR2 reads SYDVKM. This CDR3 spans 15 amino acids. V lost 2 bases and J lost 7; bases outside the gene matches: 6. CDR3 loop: CASSLQGAQNGELFF. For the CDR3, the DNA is TGTGCCAGCAGTTTACAGGGGGCGCAAAACGGGGAGCTGTTTTTT. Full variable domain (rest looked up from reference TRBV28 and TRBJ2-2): DVKVTQSSRYLVKRTGEKVFLECVQDMDHENMFWYRQDPGLGLRLIYFSYDVKMKEKGDIPEGYSVSREKKERFSLILESASTNQTSMYLCASSLQGAQNGELFFGEGSRLTVL.

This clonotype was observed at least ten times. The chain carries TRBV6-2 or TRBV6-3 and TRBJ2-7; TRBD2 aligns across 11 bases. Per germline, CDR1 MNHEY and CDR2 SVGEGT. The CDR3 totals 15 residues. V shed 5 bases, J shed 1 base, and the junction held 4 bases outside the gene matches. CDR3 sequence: CASSTTSGASYEQYF. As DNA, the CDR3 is TGTGCCAGCAGTACGACTAGCGGGGCATCCTACGAGCAGTACTTC.

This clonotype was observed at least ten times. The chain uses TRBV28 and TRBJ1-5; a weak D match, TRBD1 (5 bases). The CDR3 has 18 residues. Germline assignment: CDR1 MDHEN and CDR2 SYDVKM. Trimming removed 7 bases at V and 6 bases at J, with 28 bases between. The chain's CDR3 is CASTPTWGGEWPSQPQHF. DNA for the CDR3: TGTGCCAGCACCCCCACGTGGGGCGGAGAGTGGCCAAGTCAGCCCCAGCATTTT.

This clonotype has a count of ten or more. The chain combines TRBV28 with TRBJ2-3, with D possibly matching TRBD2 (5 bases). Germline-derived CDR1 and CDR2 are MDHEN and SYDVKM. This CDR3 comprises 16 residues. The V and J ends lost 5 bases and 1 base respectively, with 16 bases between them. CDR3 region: CASSPTVAPRTDTQYF. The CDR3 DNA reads TGTGCCAGCAGTCCAACCGTAGCGCCCCGCACAGATACGCAGTATTTT.

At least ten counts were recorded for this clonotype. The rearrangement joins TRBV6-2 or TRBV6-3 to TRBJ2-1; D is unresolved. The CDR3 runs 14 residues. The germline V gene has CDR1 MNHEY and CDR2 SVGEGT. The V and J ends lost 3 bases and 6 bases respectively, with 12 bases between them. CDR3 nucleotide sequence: TGTGCCAGCAGTTATTCCCCTACTTCCAATGAGCAGTTCTTC. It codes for CASSYSPTSNEQFF.

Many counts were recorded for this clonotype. CDR3 bases: TGTGCCAGCAGTTACTCGAAGGTGGGATTCTCCTACGAGCAGTACTTC. Translation gives CASSYSKVGFSYEQYF. The chain has TRBV6-5 and TRBJ2-7, with D unresolved. From germline, CDR1 is MNHEY and CDR2 SVGAGI. The CDR3 extends over 16 amino acids. V dropped 0 bases and J dropped 0 bases, with 12 bases sitting between them.

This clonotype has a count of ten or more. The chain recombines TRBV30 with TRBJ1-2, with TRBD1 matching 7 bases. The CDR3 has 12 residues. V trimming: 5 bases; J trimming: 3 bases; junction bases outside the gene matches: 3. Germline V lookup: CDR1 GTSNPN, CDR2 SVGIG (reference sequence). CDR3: CAWGTADYGYTF. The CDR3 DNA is TGTGCCTGGGGGACAGCTGACTATGGCTACACCTTC.

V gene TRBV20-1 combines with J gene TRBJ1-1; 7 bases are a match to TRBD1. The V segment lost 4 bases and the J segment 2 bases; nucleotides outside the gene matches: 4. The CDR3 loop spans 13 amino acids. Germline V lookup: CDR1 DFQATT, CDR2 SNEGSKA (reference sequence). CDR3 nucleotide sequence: TGCAGTGCTACAGGGGGGCAAAACACTGAAGCTTTCTTT. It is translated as CSATGGQNTEAFF.